This T cell receptor beta chain is drawn from a study of blood T cell repertoires in COVID-19. At the level of the study: Both acute and convalescent COVID-19 samples were obtained from the United States, Italy and Spain. Sources were T cells, B-cell-depleted T cells, or PBMCs; the material itself was cDNA or gDNA.

Original processing notes: Reference gene primers were amplified, and this amplification served to estimate nucleated cell counts. Sequencing used immunoSEQ multiplex PCR; TCRdb keeps in-frame clones, though not all of them. That table supplies the V and J calls and clone size; D and trimming were determined from the DNA. The table includes tens of thousands of clones, roughly nine tenths detected once. V lost 0 bases and J lost 8; bases outside the gene matches: 4. Germline V gene lookup returns CDR1 SGHRS and CDR2 YFSETQ. The CDR3 covers 13 residues. Specimen: peripheral blood. The TCR was taken from an older woman with active COVID-19. The chain recombines TRBV5-1 with TRBJ1-2, with TRBD1 identical over 7 bases. In DNA form, the CDR3 reads TGCGCCAGCAGCTTGGGACAGGGAGGCGGCTACACCTTC. This codes for CASSLGQGGGYTF.